This TCR beta chain was profiled in a study of Graves' ophthalmopathy and Graves' hyperthyroidism. Moderate-to-severe activity, CAS ≥3, NOSPECS ≥4 and a duration under 3 months were seen in donors with ophthalmopathy. Study-wide findings and caveats: The model predicted ophthalmopathy progression with about 70% sensitivity and around 72% specificity. Ophthalmopathy versus stable hyperthyroidism: 13-signature model gave roughly 88% sensitivity, around 81% specificity. Most clonotypes expanded in thyroid above 0.001 frequency were present in blood too.

This clonotype was seen a handful of times. Its antigen is undetermined. Trimming left V 2 bases short and J 11 bases short, with 12 bases between. The CDR3 is 12 amino acids. Per germline, CDR1 MNHEY and CDR2 SVGEGT. Using RNA transcripts, the TCR beta CDR3 regions were amplified. Following a first-round RT-PCR that used HTBI primers, a second-round multiplex PCR was carried out. Each CDR3 protein gets one entry after TCRdb re-called the multiplex PCR reads with MiXCR. Here the sample spans hundreds of thousands of distinct CDR3 sequences, about 38% being singletons. The genes are TRBV6-2 or TRBV6-3 and TRBJ1-1; the D gene is possibly TRBD1 (5 bases). The sequencing input was peripheral blood. The TCR comes from an adult man with Graves' ophthalmopathy. CDR3 nucleotide sequence: TGTGCCAGCAGTTACGGGACCCATAAGGCTTTCTTT. Its protein product is CASSYGTHKAFF.